This T cell receptor beta chain stems from a study of blood T cell repertoires in COVID-19. Study in general: Sites across the United States, Italy and Spain contributed samples from acute and convalescent COVID-19. Sample material is recorded as cDNA or gDNA derived from T cells, B-cell-depleted T cells, or PBMCs.

Some clones are missing from TCRdb's copy, which holds only in-frame ones; the method was immunoSEQ multiplex PCR. The table records 30,000 to 40,000 clones, more than 85% of them present only once. V was clipped by 0 bases and J by 3 bases, with 16 bases between them. This CDR3 is built from 17 residues. Germline V gene lookup returns CDR1 SGHDT and CDR2 YYEEEE. This sequence originates from a human donor in a cohort sampled during active COVID-19. Material for sequencing was peripheral blood. The chain employs TRBV5-6 and TRBJ2-1; D is perhaps TRBD1 (5 bases). The CDR3 protein is CASSLAGWRTGYNEQFF. The CDR3 nucleotides are TGTGCCAGCAGCTTGGCCGGTTGGAGAACAGGCTACAATGAGCAGTTCTTC.